This T cell receptor beta chain was identified during a study of blood T cell repertoires in COVID-19. In the study overall: The study drew acute and convalescent COVID-19 samples from the United States, Italy and Spain. T cells, B-cell-depleted T cells, or PBMCs supplied cDNA or gDNA.

CDR3 length equals 16 residues. Germline V gives CDR1 MNHEY, CDR2 SVGEGT. The ends were cut back, 0 bases at V and 1 base at J, with 12 bases in the middle. Original data processing: By means of reference gene primer amplification, nucleated cell counts were estimated. The repertoire was sequenced with immunoSEQ multiplex PCR; TCRdb's copy has only in-frame clones and lacks some. V and J calls and clone size follow that table, whereas D and trimming were derived from the DNA. Of 300,000 to 400,000 clones in the sample, 70% to 90% were seen once. This TCR derives from a woman aged 50 to 60 who had recovered from COVID-19. The specimen was peripheral blood. The chain has TRBV6-2 or TRBV6-3 and TRBJ1-1; no clear D gene. CDR3: CASSYSSGGWNTEAFF. As DNA, the CDR3 is TGTGCCAGCAGTTACTCGTCAGGAGGATGGAACACTGAAGCTTTCTTT.